This TCR beta chain stems from a study of shared clonotypes between healthy human individuals. This CDR3 is built from 15 residues. Germline-derived CDR1 and CDR2 are SGHVS and FNYEAQ. J was trimmed by 6 bases and V by 8 bases; bases with no gene match: 12. About 30,000 T cell genomes, or around 300 ng DNA, went into unsorted PBMC replicate PCRs. Measured with immunoSEQ multiplex PCR; TCRdb has only the in-frame clones, and not every one. This sample has under 600,000 clones, with roughly 72% found just once. The chain joins TRBV7-6 to TRBJ2-3; TRBD2 aligns across 9 bases. The source is a woman aged 35 to 49 in good health. Some clones in this sample may be carry-over from other donors' samples. The specimen was PBMCs. The CDR3 loop reads CASQLGAGGSDTQYF. The CDR3 DNA sequence: TGTGCCAGCCAGCTGGGAGCGGGAGGCTCGGATACGCAGTATTTT.